The present entry profiles one TCR beta chain with its context. The CDR3 consists of 13 residues. V shed 5 bases and J shed 0 bases, with 7 bases lying between them. Germline loops: CDR1 SNHLY, CDR2 FYNNEI. Sequenced by immunoSEQ multiplex PCR; TCRdb stores in-frame clones only, minus some. The top ten clones hold 0.9% to 1.1% of a sample with over 250,000 clones, just over 85% of them seen once. These data originate in a study of cytomegalovirus exposure and HLA in healthy donors. The chain recombines TRBV2 with TRBJ1-1, with D unresolved. This clonotype was obtained from a woman aged 18-29 years in good health and CMV-seronegative. The specimen sequenced was PBMCs. The CDR3 loop is CASSFPLNTEAFF. The CDR3 DNA is TGTGCCAGCAGTTTTCCATTGAACACTGAAGCTTTCTTT.